The 16 T cell receptor beta chains listed next were all sequenced from one sample in a study of blood T cell repertoires in COVID-19. Only in-frame clones appear in the TCRdb table, and some are missing; sequencing was by immunoSEQ multiplex PCR. The profile shows about 220,000 clones, approximately 80% of them singletons. The specimen sequenced was peripheral blood. These receptor sequences come from a human donor in a cohort sampled during active COVID-19.

This clone was observed once. The CDR3 sequence is CASSLERVSYEQYF. CDR3 nucleotide sequence: TGTGCCAGCAGCTTAGAGCGGGTCTCCTACGAGCAGTACTTC. The rearrangement joins TRBV7-2 to TRBJ2-7; the D gene is possibly TRBD2 (6 bases). V was cut by 1 base and J by 0 bases, with 7 bases left in between. The CDR3 is 14 residues long. Per germline, CDR1 SGHTA and CDR2 FQGNSA.

This clone was observed a handful of times. The chain combines TRBV5-1 with TRBJ2-5; TRBD2 is a possible D gene (6 bases). The germline gives CDR1 SGHRS, CDR2 YFSETQ. The CDR3 length is 16 residues. Trimming cost V 3 bases and J 2 bases, with 17 bases left between them. The CDR3 loop is CASSSINGGVQETQYF. The CDR3 coding sequence is TGCGCCAGCAGCTCTATCAACGGGGGAGTTCAAGAGACCCAGTACTTC.

The rearrangement links TRBV7-9 to TRBJ2-7; D remains ambiguous. CDR3 length: 16 amino acids. Germline V gene sequence: CDR1 SEHNR, CDR2 FQNEAQ (reference sequence). Trimming shortened V by 5 bases and J by 5 bases, and 22 bases separated the two germline ends. CDR3 loop: CASSPRPGLSVDEQYF. CDR3 DNA sequence: TGTGCCAGCAGCCCCCGTCCGGGTCTCTCGGTCGACGAGCAGTACTTC.

V and J are TRBV5-6 and TRBJ2-1; 10 bases match TRBD2. Germline assignment: CDR1 SGHDT and CDR2 YYEEEE. Germline trimming cut 2 bases from V and 14 bases from J; bases unmatched to any gene: 13. This CDR3 spans 15 amino acids. In DNA, the CDR3 is TGTGCCAGCAGCTTCCAGGGACTAGCGCCACTCTCTGAGTTCTTC. It translates to CASSFQGLAPLSEFF.

The chain couples TRBV24-1 to TRBJ2-1; 10 bases map to TRBD2. The CDR3 extends over 16 amino acids. CDR1 is KGHDR, CDR2 SFDVKD, per germline. V dropped 6 bases and J dropped 2; count of bases not matched to a gene: 6. The CDR3 loop is CATSPSGGPTYNEQFF. Here the CDR3 DNA reads TGTGCCACCAGTCCTAGCGGGGGACCGACCTACAATGAGCAGTTCTTC.

The chain links TRBV30 to TRBJ2-5, with D tentatively TRBD2 (5 bases). CDR1 and CDR2 from the germline V gene are GTSNPN and SVGIG (reference sequence). V was pared by 1 base and J by 4 bases, with 7 bases between. CDR3 size: 12 residues. In DNA, the CDR3 is TGTGCCTGGAGTGCCGGAGGAGAGACCCAGTACTTC. It specifies CAWSAGGETQYF.

The chain joins TRBV27 to TRBJ1-1, with D perhaps TRBD1 (6 bases). V was trimmed by 4 bases and J by 1 base, leaving 16 bases between them. The CDR3 has 16 residues. CDR1 MNHEY and CDR2 SMNVEV come from the germline V gene (reference sequence). Here the CDR3 reads CASSYRRGGTNTEAFF. DNA of the CDR3: TGTGCCAGCAGTTATAGGAGGGGGGGTACGAACACTGAAGCTTTCTTT.

This rearrangement joins TRBV7-2 to TRBJ2-1; D possibly corresponds to TRBD2 (7 bases). In germline, CDR1 is SGHTA, CDR2 FQGNSA. The CDR3 is 14 amino acids. V lost 3 bases to trimming and J lost 5 bases, with 11 bases between them. CDR3 region: CASSLGGPNNEQFF. In DNA form, the CDR3 reads TGTGCCAGCAGCTTGGGGGGGCCTAACAATGAGCAGTTCTTC.

The chain carries TRBV4-3 and TRBJ1-3, with 9 bases that match TRBD1. This CDR3 spans 15 amino acids. The V segment lost 3 bases and the J segment 2 bases; nucleotides outside the gene matches: 2. Per the germline V gene, CDR1 is LGHNA and CDR2 is YSLEER. In DNA form, the CDR3 reads TGCGCCAGCAGCCACCGGACAGGGGCTGGAAACACCATATATTTT. This sequence encodes CASSHRTGAGNTIYF.

The gene calls are TRBV5-4 and TRBJ2-2; TRBD2 matches at 11 bases. The CDR3 sequence is 18 residues long. V was clipped by 9 bases and J by 4 bases; unmatched bases: 17. Per germline, CDR1 SGHNT and CDR2 YYREEE (reference sequence). DNA of the CDR3: TGTGCCATCCCTCTCCGGGCTAGCGGGAGGAGCGGCACCGGGGAGCTGTTTTTT. Translating it yields CAIPLRASGRSGTGELFF.

The chain recombines TRBV3-1 (or the pseudogene TRBV3-2) with TRBJ2-7; 8 nucleotides agree with TRBD2. This CDR3 region has 15 residues. The J segment lost 3 bases and the V segment lost 1 base, leaving 5 bases of the junction unmatched. The V gene's germline CDR1 is LGHDT and CDR2 YNNKEL (reference sequence). The CDR3 region is CASSQAHGTSYEQYF. DNA for the CDR3: TGTGCCAGCAGCCAAGCTCACGGGACTAGCTACGAGCAGTACTTC.

This clone has just a few counts. The rearrangement joins TRBV7-9 to TRBJ1-1; 7 bases line up with TRBD1. This CDR3 comprises 13 residues. Looked up from germline, CDR1 is SEHNR and CDR2 is FQNEAQ (reference sequence). V trimming: 3 bases; J trimming: 6 bases; junction bases outside the gene matches: 4. The CDR3 is CASSLNQGAEAFF. The CDR3 DNA reads as TGTGCCAGCAGCTTGAATCAGGGGGCTGAAGCTTTCTTT.

CDR3 nucleotides: TGTGCCAGCAGCTTGGGGGACAGGGGGTACGAGCAGTACTTC. Its translation: CASSLGDRGYEQYF. The chain employs TRBV5-4 and TRBJ2-7; 11 nucleotides agree with TRBD1. The germline V gene has CDR1 SGHNT and CDR2 YYREEE (reference sequence). The CDR3 consists of 14 residues. V lost 0 bases, J lost 4 bases, and 0 bases stayed unmatched.

Here the CDR3 reads CASSEEGGDTQYF. In DNA form, the CDR3 reads TGTGCCAGCAGTGAGGAGGGCGGAGATACGCAGTATTTT. The genes are TRBV6-4 and TRBJ2-3; maybe TRBD2 (6 bases). V gave up 3 bases and J gave up 5 bases, with 9 bases separating them. This CDR3 is built from 13 residues. From germline, CDR1 is MRHNA and CDR2 SNTAGT.

This chain connects TRBV28 to TRBJ2-5; D possibly corresponds to TRBD2 (6 bases). CDR1 is MDHEN and CDR2 is SYDVKM in the germline V gene. The length of the CDR3 is 15 residues. V lost 6 bases, J lost 4 bases, and 18 bases lay in between. The CDR3 loop is CASSWDSSRPETQYF. The DNA for the CDR3 is TGTGCCAGCAGCTGGGACTCCAGTAGACCAGAGACCCAGTACTTC.

The V and J genes are TRBV18 and TRBJ2-3, with unresolved D. The V gene's germline CDR1 is KGHSH and CDR2 LQKENI. Trimming stripped 8 bases from V and 6 bases from J, with 18 bases between. The CDR3 extends over 14 amino acids. The CDR3 reads CASRARRARDTQYF. CDR3 coding DNA: TGTGCCAGCCGAGCACGGAGAGCCCGGGATACGCAGTATTTT.